Below, one TCR beta chain is given with its context. V was clipped by 8 bases and J by 5 bases; unmatched bases: 12. The germline V gene encodes CDR1 LNHDA and CDR2 SQIVND (reference sequence). The CDR3 sequence is 15 residues long. This sample was taken from a study of blood T cell repertoires in COVID-19. The authors' processing: Researchers report that nucleated cell counts were estimated from reference gene primer amplification. The method was immunoSEQ multiplex PCR; TCRdb's version includes in-frame clones alone and lacks a portion of them. V, J and clone size derive from that table, while D and trimming were established from the DNA sequence. Among tens of thousands of clones listed, about four fifths were seen once.

This clonotype was obtained from a man aged 55 to 70 with acute or convalescent COVID-19. The J gene is TRBJ2-3, the V gene TRBV19; 8 bases fit TRBD2. The sequencing sample was made of peripheral blood. The CDR3 nucleotides are TGTGCCAGTCTAACTCGGGAGGGGGAACAAGATACGCAGTATTTT. It encodes CASLTREGEQDTQYF.